The entry that follows covers one TCR beta chain sequence. The CDR3 is 11 amino acids. CDR1 is DFQATT and CDR2 is SNEGSKA in the germline V gene (reference sequence). V was pared by 5 bases and J by 6 bases, with 4 bases of the junction left unmatched. This record comes from a study of T cells in Graves' hyperthyroidism and ophthalmopathy. Amplified regions were TCR beta CDR3 sequences from RNA transcripts. First-round RT-PCR targeting the TCR CDR3 was performed with the HTBI primer set. TCRdb re-analysed the multiplex PCR reads in MiXCR, keeping a single row per CDR3 protein. Here the sample spans tens of thousands of distinct CDR3 sequences, around 50% being singletons. With duration under 3 months, ophthalmopathy was active: Clinical Activity Score at least 3, NOSPECS at least 4.

The TCR originated in a woman in her sixties with Graves' ophthalmopathy. The V and J genes are TRBV20-1 and TRBJ2-7, with 7 bases matching TRBD1. Sample: blood. CDR3 amino acids: CSASDRVEQYF. The CDR3 DNA reads TGCAGTGCTTCCGACAGGGTCGAGCAGTACTTC.